One and the same sample provided the 2 T cell receptor beta chains below, sequenced in a study of immune evolution from preneoplasia to lung adenocarcinoma. Sequencing used immunoSEQ multiplex PCR; TCRdb keeps in-frame clones, though not all of them. The sample records over 3,500 clones, 70% to 90% being singletons. Sequenced material: FFPE invasive lung adenocarcinoma tissue. Receptor source: a person between 50 and 60 years old with lung adenocarcinoma.

This chain joins TRBV19 and TRBJ1-5, with a weak D call TRBD1 (5 bases). Germline lookup yields CDR1 LNHDA and CDR2 SQIVND (reference sequence). Trimming took 2 bases from V and 0 from J, leaving 20 bases between them. This CDR3 is 19 amino acids long. CDR3 sequence reads: CASSITRQGRRNSNQPQHF. The CDR3 DNA follows: TGTGCCAGTAGTATAACCCGCCAGGGCAGACGAAATAGCAATCAGCCCCAGCATTTT.

This chain joins TRBV19 and TRBJ1-1, with 9 bases lining up with TRBD1. This CDR3 is 15 amino acids long. V was clipped by 3 bases and J by 1 base; unmatched bases: 3. Germline CDR1 is LNHDA and CDR2 is SQIVND (reference sequence). CDR3 DNA sequence: TGTGCCAGTAGTATTAAGGGACAGGGGAACACTGAAGCTTTCTTT. It translates to CASSIKGQGNTEAFF.